These 10 T cell receptor beta chains share one sample of origin, sequenced in a study of blood T cell repertoires in COVID-19. Sequencing used immunoSEQ multiplex PCR; TCRdb keeps in-frame clones, though not all of them. The sample holds 90,000 or so clones; approximately 89% are singletons and the top ten take 15% to 20%. The sample was peripheral blood. These receptors were obtained from a human donor in a cohort sampled during active COVID-19.

The rearrangement links TRBV7-9 to TRBJ2-3; unclear D gene. V dropped 5 bases and J dropped 4 bases, with 10 bases sitting between them. Germline CDR1 SEHNR, CDR2 FQNEAQ (reference sequence). The CDR3 is made up of 13 amino acids. The CDR3 DNA reads as TGTGCCAGCAGCGAGGTAAAGCCAGATACGCAGTATTTT. This sequence encodes CASSEVKPDTQYF.

V and J are TRBV12-3 or TRBV12-4 and TRBJ2-7; D is unresolved. The CDR3 has 12 amino acids. The V gene lost 0 bases and the J gene lost 3 bases, with 3 bases spanning the gap. In DNA, the CDR3 is TGTGCCAGCAGTTTAGCCGTCTACGAGCAGTACTTC. Translation: CASSLAVYEQYF.

V usage is TRBV5-6 and J usage is TRBJ1-3; no clear D gene. Germline CDR1 is SGHDT and CDR2 is YYEEEE. CDR3 size: 15 residues. Between the trimmed V and J ends, which lost 2 bases and 1 base, there was a span of 10 bases. The CDR3 DNA reads TGTGCCAGCAGCTTTGGGCCAACTTCTGGAAACACCATATATTTT. Protein sequence: CASSFGPTSGNTIYF. Based on the CDR3 plus reference TRBV5-6 and TRBJ1-3, the full variable domain is DAGVTQSPTHLIKTRGQQVTLRCSPKSGHDTVSWYQQALGQGPQFIFQYYEEEERQRGNFPDRFSGHQFPNYSSELNVNALLLGDSALYLCASSFGPTSGNTIYFGEGSWLTVV.

The gene calls are TRBV21-1 and TRBJ1-4. TRBV21-1 is deemed a pseudogene. The CDR3 is 15 residues long. CDR3 coding DNA: TGTGCCAGCAGCAAAGGTCGGTGTCCTAATGAAAAACTGTTTTTT. Its protein is CASSKGRCPNEKLFF.

The CDR3 nucleotides are TGTGCCAGTAGTATCCATTCTGTCGGTGGTTTTAGCAATCAGCCCCAGCATTTT. Protein sequence: CASSIHSVGGFSNQPQHF. This chain connects TRBV19 to TRBJ1-5; no clear D gene. The CDR3 has 18 residues. Trimming pared 3 bases from V and 0 bases from J, leaving 18 bases between. CDR1 is LNHDA, CDR2 SQIVND, per germline (reference sequence).

The V and J genes are TRBV11-2 and TRBJ1-1, with D tentatively TRBD1 (5 bases). Looked up from germline, CDR1 is SGHAT and CDR2 is FQNNGV. With 5 bases removed from V and 1 base from J, the gap between germline ends came to 23 bases. The CDR3 length is 18 residues. CDR3 in DNA: TGTGCCAGCAGCCGGGGTCGGGCAGGGAGGACCTCGAACACTGAAGCTTTCTTT. It is translated as CASSRGRAGRTSNTEAFF.

For the CDR3, the DNA is TGTGCCAGCAGCTTAGCGCGGAACGAGCAGTACTTC. Protein: CASSLARNEQYF. The genes are TRBV7-2 and TRBJ2-7; the D is unclear. Germline lookup yields CDR1 SGHTA and CDR2 FQGNSA. V lost 0 bases to trimming and J lost 5 bases, with 5 bases between them. The CDR3 extends over 12 amino acids.

The V gene is TRBV28, the J gene TRBJ1-1; no firm D call. The CDR3 runs 15 residues. Germline V lookup: CDR1 MDHEN, CDR2 SYDVKM. V lost 7 bases to trimming and J lost 1 base, with 16 bases between them. The CDR3 sequence is CASKVTDGKNTEAFF. As DNA, the CDR3 is TGTGCCAGCAAGGTGACTGACGGGAAGAACACTGAAGCTTTCTTT. The full variable domain, in which reference TRBV28 and TRBJ1-1 provide the parts outside the CDR3, is DVKVTQSSRYLVKRTGEKVFLECVQDMDHENMFWYRQDPGLGLRLIYFSYDVKMKEKGDIPEGYSVSREKKERFSLILESASTNQTSMYLCASKVTDGKNTEAFFGQGTRLTVV.

V and J are TRBV2 and TRBJ2-1; D possibly corresponds to TRBD1 (7 bases). Germline CDR1 reads SNHLY; CDR2 reads FYNNEI. This CDR3 has 16 residues. Deletions cut 3 bases from V and 10 bases from J, with 22 bases between. CDR3 sequence (DNA): TGTGCCAGCAGTGACTGGGACAGACGGGGAGGAAGCGAGCAGTTCTTC. It yields the protein CASSDWDRRGGSEQFF.

This rearrangement joins TRBV5-1 to TRBJ1-4; 10 bases are shared with TRBD1. Germline V CDR1 and CDR2: SGHRS, YFSETQ. This CDR3 is 17 amino acids long. With 3 bases clipped from V and 0 bases from J, the junction kept 5 bases outside the gene matches. The CDR3: CASSSRDRGATNEKLFF. The CDR3 nucleotides read TGCGCCAGCAGCTCTCGGGACAGGGGTGCAACTAATGAAAAACTGTTTTTT.